The clone carrying this T cell receptor (beta chain) was observed at least ten times. The antigen is undetermined. The data stem from a study of blood T cells in healthy people across ages. Study findings and constraints: Roughly linear declines in TCR beta diversity per million T cells occurred with age.

This CDR3 is built from 17 residues. Germline V gives CDR1 SGHRS, CDR2 YFSETQ. With 0 bases clipped from V and 7 bases from J, the junction kept 12 bases outside the gene matches. A second PCR, run for roughly 7 to 11 cycles, used a sample-barcoded 5' primer plus a J-beta primer mix. TCRdb reprocessed the 5' RACE reads via MiXCR and lists one record per CDR3 protein. Of around 870,000 distinct CDR3 sequences listed, 29% are singletons. This chain connects TRBV5-1 to TRBJ2-1; the match to TRBD1 covers 8 bases. Sequencing was done on a sample of blood. The origin of this receptor is a woman of 80 years or more in good health. CDR3 sequence (DNA): TGCGCCAGCAGCTTGGCCGGACAGGGAGGTTCTATTAATGAGCAGTTCTTC. This gives the protein CASSLAGQGGSINEQFF. The full variable domain, completed using reference TRBV5-1 and TRBJ2-1, is KAGVTQTPRYLIKTRGQQVTLSCSPISGHRSVSWYQQTPGQGLQFLFEYFSETQRNKGNFPGRFSGRQFSNSRSEMNVSTLELGDSALYLCASSLAGQGGSINEQFFGPGTRLTVL.